Described below is a single T cell receptor (beta chain) sequence and its context. Its specificity is unknown. The data are from a study of cytomegalovirus exposure and HLA in healthy donors. Study-wide results and caveats: Across donors, sequencing depth was assumed by presence/absence analyses to be roughly uniform. Later work showed greater clonal expansion in HLA-associated TCR beta chains than in equally common others.

Researchers ran the PCR with 60 Vbeta and 13 Jbeta primers. Method: immunoSEQ multiplex PCR; TCRdb's copy keeps in-frame clones and lacks some. The repertoire consists of 64,000 or so clones, with about 85% occurring once and the leading ten covering about 10%. Sequencing was carried out using PBMCs. This receptor was identified in a female donor in good health and CMV-seronegative.

CDR3 protein: CASSEARDRRVGQPQHF. The DNA for the CDR3 is TGTGCCAGCAGTGAAGCGCGGGACAGAAGAGTTGGGCAGCCCCAGCATTTT. This chain uses TRBV6-1 with TRBJ1-5; TRBD1 aligns across 7 bases. CDR3 length equals 17 residues. V lost 0 bases, J lost 7 bases, and 12 bases stayed unmatched. Germline V gene sequence: CDR1 MNHNS, CDR2 SASEGT.